This is a list of T cell receptor beta chains from one sample in a study of CD8 T cells in Susac syndrome. TCRdb re-called the immunoSEQ multiplex PCR reads with MiXCR, one entry per CDR3 protein. The sample lists about 150,000 distinct CDR3 sequences, roughly 94% occurring once. Specimen: CD8+ T cells from PBMCs. The receptor set was obtained from a human donor with multiple sclerosis. Both conserved end residues are part of each CDR3. The order of the fields is clone size, V gene, J gene, D gene, CDR3 protein, CDR3 DNA. A D gene is named only where the DNA matches it firmly. Size values are once, few and many counts, or a class for expanded clones, and some rows have none.

>NA|TRBV27|TRBJ1-1|NA
CASRKAGQRDTEAFF
TGTGCCAGCAGGAAAGCAGGGCAGAGGGACACTGAAGCTTTCTTT
>NA|TRBV5-1|TRBJ1-2|NA
CASSSPGQQYANYGYTF
TGCGCCAGCAGCTCCCCGGGCCAACAATACGCTAACTATGGCTACACCTTC
>NA|TRBV7-3|TRBJ1-1|TRBD1
CASSLGTGRNTEAFF
TGTGCCAGCAGCTTGGGGACAGGCCGGAACACTGAAGCTTTCTTT
>NA|TRBV7-9|TRBJ2-2|NA
CASPKGRNTGELFF
TGTGCCAGCCCGAAGGGGCGGAACACCGGGGAGCTGTTTTTT
>NA|TRBV12-3/TRBV12-4|TRBJ2-1|NA
CASSPLLGEQFF
TGTGCCAGCAGCCCTCTCCTAGGTGAGCAGTTCTTC
>NA|TRBV6-5|TRBJ1-1|NA
CASVNPSNTEAFF
TGTGCCAGCGTTAATCCGTCGAACACTGAAGCTTTCTTT
>NA|TRBV19|TRBJ2-7|TRBD1
CASSGNRGPPSDEQYF
TGTGCCAGTAGTGGCAACAGGGGGCCACCTTCGGACGAGCAGTACTTC
>NA|TRBV15|TRBJ2-3|TRBD1
CATSRTGRRDTQYF
TGTGCCACCAGCCGGACAGGACGGAGAGATACGCAGTATTTT
>NA|TRBV9|TRBJ2-3|TRBD2
CASSVKAGGTTDTQYF
TGTGCCAGCAGCGTAAAGGCGGGGGGGACCACAGATACGCAGTATTTT
>once|TRBV7-9|TRBJ2-7|TRBD1
CASTPPGQGAHEQYF
TGTGCCAGCACCCCCCCGGGACAGGGGGCCCACGAGCAGTACTTC
>NA|TRBV5-1|TRBJ2-5|NA
CASSLSTDSGTQYF
TGCGCCAGCAGCTTGTCAACGGACTCCGGTACCCAGTACTTC
>NA|TRBV19|TRBJ2-5|TRBD1
CASSIEIGTGTSKETQYF
TGTGCCAGTAGTATTGAGATCGGGACAGGGACGTCCAAAGAGACCCAGTACTTC
>NA|TRBV7-9|TRBJ2-5|TRBD2
CASNSGGATETQYF
TGTGCCAGCAATAGCGGGGGGGCAACGGAGACCCAGTACTTC
>NA|TRBV2|TRBJ1-5|NA
CASTHGGQPQHF
TGTGCCAGCACCCATGGGGGACAGCCCCAGCATTTT
>NA|TRBV6-2/TRBV6-3|TRBJ1-2|NA
CASSYPQDYTF
TGTGCCAGCAGTTACCCACAGGACTACACCTTC
>NA|TRBV9|TRBJ2-5|TRBD2
CASSVAGGLAETQYF
TGTGCCAGCAGCGTAGCGGGGGGACTAGCGGAGACCCAGTACTTC
>NA|TRBV20-1|TRBJ2-2|NA
CSARAPGQFKPNTGELFF
TGCAGTGCTAGAGCCCCCGGACAGTTTAAGCCCAACACCGGGGAGCTGTTTTTT
>NA|TRBV2|TRBJ2-1|TRBD1
CAIGRTGRSFF
TGTGCCATAGGCAGGACAGGGCGTTCGTTCTTC
>NA|TRBV20-1|TRBJ2-3|TRBD2
CSARLAGGRTDTQYF
TGCAGTGCTAGACTAGCGGGGGGGCGGACAGATACGCAGTATTTT
>once|TRBV7-6|TRBJ2-5|NA
CASSLGGAVPQETQYF
TGTGCCAGCAGCTTAGGGGGGGCGGTGCCCCAAGAGACCCAGTACTTC
>NA|TRBV6-2/TRBV6-3|TRBJ1-5|NA
CASSYSGRGNQPQHF
TGTGCCAGCAGTTACTCTGGACGGGGCAATCAGCCCCAGCATTTT
>NA|TRBV27|TRBJ2-1|TRBD2
CASSLRLAGGEQFF
TGTGCCAGCAGTCTAAGACTAGCGGGGGGCGAGCAGTTCTTC
>NA|TRBV29-1|TRBJ2-3|TRBD2
CSVVTGLRTDTQYF
TGCAGCGTTGTTACGGGACTACGCACAGATACGCAGTATTTT
>NA|TRBV7-8|TRBJ2-7|NA
CASSPPLGPGEDYEQYF
TGTGCCAGCAGCCCCCCTTTAGGCCCGGGTGAGGACTACGAGCAGTACTTC
>NA|TRBV27|TRBJ1-4|NA
CASSLWGSATNEKLFF
TGTGCCAGCAGTTTATGGGGCAGTGCAACTAATGAAAAACTGTTTTTT
>NA|TRBV29-1|TRBJ2-3|TRBD1
CSVDWDRESRDTQYF
TGCAGCGTTGACTGGGACAGGGAATCAAGAGATACGCAGTATTTT
>NA|TRBV7-2|TRBJ2-5|NA
CASSLSLPGPQETQYF
TGTGCCAGCAGCTTATCCCTTCCCGGGCCTCAAGAGACCCAGTACTTC
>NA|TRBV30|TRBJ2-7|TRBD2
CAWSVRDRLAGSYEQYF
TGTGCCTGGAGTGTACGGGACAGACTAGCGGGATCCTACGAGCAGTACTTC
>NA|TRBV19|TRBJ2-7|NA
CASSIVGQSYEQYF
TGTGCCAGTAGTATAGTGGGGCAGTCCTACGAGCAGTACTTC
>NA|TRBV27|TRBJ1-2|NA
CASSLAGNRGYTF
TGTGCCAGCAGTTTAGCGGGAAATAGAGGCTACACCTTC
>NA|TRBV29-1|TRBJ2-5|TRBD1
CSVLGQGWMETQYF
TGCAGCGTTCTTGGACAGGGGTGGATGGAGACCCAGTACTTC
>NA|TRBV9|TRBJ2-7|TRBD2
CASSGLAGNEQYF
TGTGCCAGCTCTGGACTAGCGGGGAACGAGCAGTACTTC
>NA|TRBV11-1|TRBJ2-7|NA
CASSLGGMTYEQYF
TGTGCCAGCAGCTTGGGGGGTATGACCTACGAGCAGTACTTC
>NA|TRBV10-3|TRBJ2-7|TRBD1
CAIRNPGQEYEQYF
TGTGCCATCAGGAATCCGGGACAGGAATACGAGCAGTACTTC
>NA|TRBV30|TRBJ2-1|NA
CAWNRVNEQFF
TGTGCCTGGAACAGGGTCAATGAGCAGTTCTTC
>NA|TRBV13|TRBJ2-2|TRBD1
CASSFLIQGTGELFF
TGTGCCAGCAGCTTCCTGATACAGGGGACCGGGGAGCTGTTTTTT
>NA|TRBV2|TRBJ1-1|NA
CASMGREAFF
TGTGCCAGCATGGGGAGAGAAGCTTTCTTT
>NA|TRBV14|TRBJ2-3|NA
CASSQTLRQSLQYF
TGTGCCAGCAGCCAAACTCTTAGGCAGTCCCTGCAGTATTTT
>NA|TRBV28|TRBJ2-5|TRBD1
CASRDPNSGGQETQYF
TGTGCCAGCAGAGACCCTAACTCAGGGGGCCAAGAGACCCAGTACTTC
>NA|TRBV29-1|TRBJ2-1|NA
CSVAHNPREQFF
TGCAGCGTTGCCCACAATCCCCGGGAGCAGTTCTTC